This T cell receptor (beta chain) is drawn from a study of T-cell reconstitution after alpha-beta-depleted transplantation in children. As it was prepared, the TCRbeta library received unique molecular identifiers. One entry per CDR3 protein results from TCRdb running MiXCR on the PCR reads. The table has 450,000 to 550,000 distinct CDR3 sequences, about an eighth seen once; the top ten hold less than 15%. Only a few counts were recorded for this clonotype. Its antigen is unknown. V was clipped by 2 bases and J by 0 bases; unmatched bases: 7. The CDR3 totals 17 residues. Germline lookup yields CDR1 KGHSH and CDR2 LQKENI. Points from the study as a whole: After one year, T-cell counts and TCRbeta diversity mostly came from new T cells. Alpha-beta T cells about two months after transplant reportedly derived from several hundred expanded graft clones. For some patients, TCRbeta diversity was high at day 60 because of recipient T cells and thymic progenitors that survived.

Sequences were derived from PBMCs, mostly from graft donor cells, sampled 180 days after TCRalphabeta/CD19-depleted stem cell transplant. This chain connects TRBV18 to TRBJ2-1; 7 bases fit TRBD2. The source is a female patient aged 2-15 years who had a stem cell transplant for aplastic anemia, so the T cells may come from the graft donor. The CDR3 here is CASSPYRREISYNEQFF. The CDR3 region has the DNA TGTGCCAGCTCACCATATCGGCGGGAGATCTCCTACAATGAGCAGTTCTTC.